The 10 T cell receptor beta chains below come from one sample, sequenced in a study of OX40 agonist ivuxolimab in advanced cancers. Libraries were constructed by the immunoSEQ multiplex PCR assay. Drawn from immuneACCESS, this table holds only the in-frame rearrangements with V and J called that TCRdb kept. Clones are partly lost; checked studies trace under half to an unresolved V gene and leave the rest unexplained. This sample comprises 9,500 to 13,000 clones, around 80% of them detected only once. The top ten clonotypes cover around 15% of the sample. The source material was CD4+ or CD8+ T cells sorted from blood, sampled in a trial of the OX40 agonist ivuxolimab. Receptors originate from an adult with an advanced solid tumor such as melanoma, head and neck, liver or kidney cancer.

This clone has just a few counts. V and J are TRBV19 and TRBJ2-2; the match to TRBD1 covers 9 bases. Trimming at V came to 6 bases and at J to 8 bases, leaving 10 bases not matched to a gene. The CDR3 runs 15 residues. Germline CDR1 and CDR2: LNHDA and SQIVND (reference sequence). Written as DNA, the CDR3 is TGTGCCAGTAGCCTAACAGGGGGCGCGGCTGGGGAGCTGTTTTTT. Translated: CASSLTGGAAGELFF.

The chain employs TRBV27 and TRBJ1-1; no clear D gene. This CDR3 spans 12 amino acids. The germline V gene has CDR1 MNHEY and CDR2 SMNVEV (reference sequence). Trimming took off 3 bases at V and 8 bases at J, with 10 bases between the two ends. Written as DNA, the CDR3 is TGTGCCAGCAGTTTGGGGAGAGGGGAAGCTTTCTTT. This codes for CASSLGRGEAFF.

Relative to its sample, this clone is medium-sized. The CDR3 DNA sequence: TGTGCCAGCAGTCGCTCGATAGGGGGTGAAGCTTTCTTT. It specifies CASSRSIGGEAFF. The V gene is TRBV6-4, the J gene TRBJ1-1, with D possibly matching TRBD1 (6 bases). V was clipped by 5 bases and J by 7 bases, with 14 bases between them. CDR3 length equals 13 residues. CDR1 is MRHNA and CDR2 is SNTAGT in the germline V gene.

The CDR3 loop is CASSLKGYWEKLFF. The CDR3 DNA is TGTGCCAGTAGTCTCAAGGGCTATTGGGAAAAACTGTTTTTT. V gene TRBV19 combines with J gene TRBJ1-4; no clear D gene. Germline values: CDR1 LNHDA, CDR2 SQIVND (reference sequence). With 5 bases removed from V and 8 bases from J, the gap between germline ends came to 15 bases. The CDR3 is made up of 14 amino acids.

The chain combines TRBV15 with TRBJ2-2; D is undetermined. CDR1 is LNHNV, CDR2 YYDKDF, per germline (reference sequence). There are 12 residues in the CDR3. V was clipped by 5 bases and J by 2 bases, with 3 bases between them. The chain's CDR3 is CATSQNTGELFF. Here the CDR3 DNA reads TGTGCCACCAGCCAAAACACCGGGGAGCTGTTTTTT.

This clone occurred once. The chain couples TRBV7-8 to TRBJ2-5, with D tentatively TRBD1 (6 bases). Trimming left V 3 bases short and J 2 bases short, with 10 bases between. From germline, CDR1 is SGHVS and CDR2 FQNEAQ. The CDR3 consists of 14 residues. In DNA, the CDR3 is TGTGCCAGCAGCTTTGACAGGTTACAAGAGACCCAGTACTTC. Amino acids: CASSFDRLQETQYF.

J is TRBJ1-4 and V is TRBV4-1; D ambiguous. The CDR3 contains 13 residues. Germline V gene sequence: CDR1 MGHRA, CDR2 YSYEKL. V was pared by 8 bases and J by 5 bases, with 12 bases between. The CDR3, as DNA: TGCGCCAGCTGTCCACGCTCGAATGAAAAACTGTTTTTT. It specifies CASCPRSNEKLFF.

J is TRBJ2-3 and V is TRBV7-6; 12 nucleotides line up with TRBD2. Germline V gives CDR1 SGHVS, CDR2 FNYEAQ. CDR3 length equals 16 residues. Trimming cost V 5 bases and J 1 base; bases outside gene matches: 4. The CDR3 here is CASSIRTSGGTDTQYF. The CDR3 nucleotides read TGTGCCAGCAGCATAAGGACTAGCGGGGGCACAGATACGCAGTATTTT.

This chain uses TRBV5-4 with TRBJ1-1; unclear D gene. The germline V and J ends were trimmed by 0 bases and 4 bases, with 4 bases remaining between them. Germline-derived CDR1 and CDR2 are SGHNT and YYREEE (reference sequence). The CDR3 contains 12 residues. The CDR3 loop reads CASSLGVTEAFF. In nucleotides, the CDR3 is TGTGCCAGCAGCTTGGGGGTCACTGAAGCTTTCTTT.

The chain joins TRBV18 to TRBJ2-3; possibly TRBD2 for D (5 bases). The CDR3 is made up of 17 amino acids. V was cut by 2 bases and J by 7 bases, with 22 bases left in between. Germline V gene data show CDR1 as KGHSH and CDR2 as LQKENI. The CDR3 DNA sequence: TGTGCCAGCTCACCAATATCTAGTCGGGGTATCGTTTATACGCAGTATTTT. Encoded protein: CASSPISSRGIVYTQYF.